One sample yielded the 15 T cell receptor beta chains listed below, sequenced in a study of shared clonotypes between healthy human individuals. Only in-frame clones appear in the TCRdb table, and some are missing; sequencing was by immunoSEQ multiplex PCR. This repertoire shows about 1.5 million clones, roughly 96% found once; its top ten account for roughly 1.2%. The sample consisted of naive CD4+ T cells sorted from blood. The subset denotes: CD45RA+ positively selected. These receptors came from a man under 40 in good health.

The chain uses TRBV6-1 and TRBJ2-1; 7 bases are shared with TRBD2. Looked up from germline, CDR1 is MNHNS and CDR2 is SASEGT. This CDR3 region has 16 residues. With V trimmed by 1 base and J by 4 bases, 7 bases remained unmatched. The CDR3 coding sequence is TGTGCCAGCAGTGAAGAAGCAGCGGGGCATTACAATGAGCAGTTCTTC. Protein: CASSEEAAGHYNEQFF.

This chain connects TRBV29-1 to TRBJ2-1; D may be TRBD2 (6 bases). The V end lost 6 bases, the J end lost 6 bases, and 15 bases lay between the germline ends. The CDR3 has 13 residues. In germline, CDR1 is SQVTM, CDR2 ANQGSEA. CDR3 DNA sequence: TGCAGCGTCCAAACCGGGAGACTCAATGAGCAGTTCTTC. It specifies CSVQTGRLNEQFF.

CDR3 nucleotide sequence: TGTGCCAGCTCCCAAGGGACTTCCACCTACGAGCAGTACTTC. Translation: CASSQGTSTYEQYF. The chain has TRBV18 and TRBJ2-7, with D perhaps matching TRBD2 (6 bases). This CDR3 comprises 14 residues. V was clipped by 6 bases and J by 2 bases, with 14 bases between them. Germline V gene sequence: CDR1 KGHSH, CDR2 LQKENI.

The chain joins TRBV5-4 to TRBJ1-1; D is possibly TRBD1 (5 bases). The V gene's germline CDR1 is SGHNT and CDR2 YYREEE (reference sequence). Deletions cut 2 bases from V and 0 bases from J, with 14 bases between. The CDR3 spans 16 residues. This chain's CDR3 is CASSFLSGGMNTEAFF. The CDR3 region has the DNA TGTGCCAGCAGCTTTCTTTCGGGGGGGATGAACACTGAAGCTTTCTTT.

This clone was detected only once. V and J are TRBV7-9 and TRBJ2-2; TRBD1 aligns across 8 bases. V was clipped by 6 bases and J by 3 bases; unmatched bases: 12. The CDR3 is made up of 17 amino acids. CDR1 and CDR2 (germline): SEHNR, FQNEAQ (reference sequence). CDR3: CASRRAGGEIYTGELFF. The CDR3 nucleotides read TGTGCCAGCAGAAGGGCAGGGGGCGAAATTTACACCGGGGAGCTGTTTTTT.

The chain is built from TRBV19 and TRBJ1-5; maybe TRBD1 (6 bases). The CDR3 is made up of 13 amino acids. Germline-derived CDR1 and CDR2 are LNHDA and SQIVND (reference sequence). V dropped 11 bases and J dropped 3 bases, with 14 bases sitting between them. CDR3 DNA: TGTGCCGTAGCGGACAGCTTCAATCAGCCCCAGCATTTT. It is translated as CAVADSFNQPQHF.

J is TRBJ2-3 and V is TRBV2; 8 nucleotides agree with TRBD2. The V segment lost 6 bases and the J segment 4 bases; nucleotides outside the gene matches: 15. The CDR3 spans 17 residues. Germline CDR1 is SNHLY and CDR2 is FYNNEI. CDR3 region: CASRGGSGRAAADTQYF. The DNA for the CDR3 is TGTGCCAGCAGGGGGGGTTCCGGGAGGGCCGCCGCAGATACGCAGTATTTT.

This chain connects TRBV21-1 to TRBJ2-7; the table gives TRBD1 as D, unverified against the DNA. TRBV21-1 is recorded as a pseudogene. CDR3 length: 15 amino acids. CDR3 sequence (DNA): TGTGCCAGCAGCCGATCGCGGGACAGGGGGTTAGAGCAGTACTTC. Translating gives CASSRSRDRGLEQYF.

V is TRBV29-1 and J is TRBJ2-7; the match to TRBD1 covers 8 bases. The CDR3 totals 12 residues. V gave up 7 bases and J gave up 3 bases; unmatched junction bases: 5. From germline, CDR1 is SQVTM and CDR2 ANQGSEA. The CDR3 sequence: CSGTGFNYEQYF. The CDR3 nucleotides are TGCAGCGGGACAGGGTTCAACTACGAGCAGTACTTC.

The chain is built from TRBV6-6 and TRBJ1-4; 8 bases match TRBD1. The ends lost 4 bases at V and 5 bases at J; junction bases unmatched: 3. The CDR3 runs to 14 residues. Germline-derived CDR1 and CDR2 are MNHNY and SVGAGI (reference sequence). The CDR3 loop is CASSSRGLNEKLFF. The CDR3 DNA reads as TGTGCCAGCAGTTCCAGGGGGCTCAATGAAAAACTGTTTTTT.

DNA for the CDR3: TGTGCCAGCAGTTTCCGCCAGGGGCCCCAGCATTTT. This codes for CASSFRQGPQHF. The genes are TRBV28 and TRBJ1-5, with D maybe TRBD1 (5 bases). The CDR3 covers 12 residues. V was shortened by 3 bases and J by 9 bases, with 9 bases between the two germline ends. Germline V CDR1 and CDR2: MDHEN, SYDVKM. Complete variable domain (other parts from reference TRBV28 and TRBJ1-5): DVKVTQSSRYLVKRTGEKVFLECVQDMDHENMFWYRQDPGLGLRLIYFSYDVKMKEKGDIPEGYSVSREKKERFSLILESASTNQTSMYLCASSFRQGPQHFGDGTRLSIL.

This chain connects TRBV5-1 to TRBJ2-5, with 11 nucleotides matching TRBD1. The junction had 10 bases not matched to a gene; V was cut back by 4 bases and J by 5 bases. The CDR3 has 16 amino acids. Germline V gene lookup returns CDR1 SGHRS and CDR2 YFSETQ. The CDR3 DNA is TGCGCCAGCAGCCGGACAGGGGGCGCGGGGAGGGAGACCCAGTACTTC. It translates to CASSRTGGAGRETQYF.

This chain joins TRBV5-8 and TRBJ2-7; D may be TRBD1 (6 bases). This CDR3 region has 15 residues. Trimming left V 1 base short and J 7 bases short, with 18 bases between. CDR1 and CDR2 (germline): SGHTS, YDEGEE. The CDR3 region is CASSLRGHYRTEQYF. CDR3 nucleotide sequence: TGTGCCAGCAGCTTGAGGGGACACTATCGGACAGAGCAGTACTTC.

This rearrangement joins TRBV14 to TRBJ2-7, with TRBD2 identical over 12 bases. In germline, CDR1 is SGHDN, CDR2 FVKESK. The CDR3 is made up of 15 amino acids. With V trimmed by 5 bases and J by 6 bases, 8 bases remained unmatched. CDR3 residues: CASSSRLAGASEQYF. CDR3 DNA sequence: TGTGCCAGCAGCAGCCGACTAGCGGGAGCTAGCGAGCAGTACTTC.

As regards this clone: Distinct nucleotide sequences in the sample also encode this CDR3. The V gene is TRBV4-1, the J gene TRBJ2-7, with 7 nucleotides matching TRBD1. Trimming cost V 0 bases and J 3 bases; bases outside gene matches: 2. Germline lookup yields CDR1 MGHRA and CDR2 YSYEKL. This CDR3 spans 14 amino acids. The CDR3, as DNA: TGCGCCAGCAGCCAAGAGACAGGGTTCTACGAGCAGTACTTC. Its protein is CASSQETGFYEQYF.